The 29 T cell receptor beta chains presented below share a single source sample, sequenced in a study of blood T cell repertoires in COVID-19. This table comes from immunoSEQ multiplex PCR, and its TCRdb copy is limited to in-frame clones, with some not included. The data contain 80,000 to 95,000 clones, roughly 89% of them singletons. Input material: peripheral blood. Every receptor here comes from a woman aged 70-85 years with acute or convalescent COVID-19.

This clone was detected once. This chain joins TRBV7-9 and TRBJ2-7; D remains unclear. V lost 2 bases and J lost 5, with 7 bases in between. Germline lookup yields CDR1 SEHNR and CDR2 FQNEAQ (reference sequence). This CDR3 comprises 12 residues. In DNA, the CDR3 is TGTGCCAGCAGCTTATTGACTGACGAGCAGTACGTC. It specifies CASSLLTDEQYV.

The genes are TRBV7-9 and TRBJ1-5; 8 bases are a match to TRBD1. V lost 2 bases, J lost 7 bases, and 1 base stayed unmatched. The germline V gene has CDR1 SEHNR and CDR2 FQNEAQ (reference sequence). This CDR3 has 13 residues. CDR3 amino acids: CASSLQGAQPQHF. The CDR3 DNA sequence: TGTGCCAGCAGCTTACAGGGGGCCCAGCCCCAGCATTTT.

The chain joins TRBV5-1 to TRBJ2-7; 12 bases are a match to TRBD1. Trimming at V came to 2 bases and at J to 4 bases, leaving 4 bases not matched to a gene. Germline values: CDR1 SGHRS, CDR2 YFSETQ. The CDR3 has 15 residues. CDR3 sequence: CASSFGTGGEYEQYV. Here the CDR3 DNA reads TGCGCCAGCAGCTTCGGGACAGGGGGCGAATACGAGCAGTACGTC.

This rearrangement joins TRBV6-2 or TRBV6-3 to TRBJ1-1; D is unclear. This CDR3 is built from 12 residues. Trimming took 6 bases from V and 6 from J, leaving 11 bases between them. From germline, CDR1 is MNHEY and CDR2 SVGEGT. In nucleotides, the CDR3 is TGTGCCAGCAGCCACCTCAGTTCTGAAGCTTTCTTT. Its translation is CASSHLSSEAFF.

The V call is TRBV5-1, the J call TRBJ1-4; possible D gene TRBD1, 5 bases. Germline lookup yields CDR1 SGHRS and CDR2 YFSETQ. The CDR3 is 15 residues long. V gave up 4 bases and J gave up 6 bases, with 16 bases separating them. In DNA, the CDR3 is TGCGCCAGCAGCCGCGGGGGTGTTGGATATGAAAAACTGTTTTTT. Encoded protein: CASSRGGVGYEKLFF.

This clone has only a few counts. The chain employs TRBV6-6 and TRBJ2-1; TRBD2 matches 8 bases. V trimming: 2 bases; J trimming: 4 bases; junction bases outside the gene matches: 4. CDR3 length: 15 amino acids. Germline V gives CDR1 MNHNY, CDR2 SVGAGI (reference sequence). In DNA, the CDR3 is TGTGCCAGCAGTTACGGGACTAGGCCGTACAATGAGCAGTTCTTC. Translated: CASSYGTRPYNEQFF.

This clone was counted once. This chain uses TRBV19 with TRBJ1-6; D not certain. Germline loops: CDR1 LNHDA, CDR2 SQIVND (reference sequence). This CDR3 is built from 16 residues. V was clipped by 3 bases and J by 7 bases, with 16 bases between them. CDR3 sequence (DNA): TGTGCCAGTAGTATGAAATTGGGCAGCTCAAATTCACCCCTCCACTTT. This gives the protein CASSMKLGSSNSPLHF.

The chain carries TRBV5-1 and TRBJ2-3; TRBD2 aligns across 16 bases. This CDR3 has 19 residues. CDR1 SGHRS and CDR2 YFSETQ come from the germline V gene. Trimming at V came to 4 bases and at J to 4 bases, leaving 12 bases not matched to a gene. The CDR3 reads CASSEGTSGGARQADTQYF. Here the CDR3 DNA reads TGCGCCAGCAGCGAGGGGACTAGCGGGGGGGCCAGGCAGGCAGATACGCAGTATTTT.

J is TRBJ2-1 and V is TRBV15, with 8 bases aligning to TRBD1. The CDR3 spans 17 residues. The trim removed 0 bases at V and 7 bases at J, leaving 11 bases unmatched. The germline gives CDR1 LNHNV, CDR2 YYDKDF (reference sequence). The CDR3 region has the DNA TGTGCCACCAGCAGAGATAACCCAGGGGGCATTAGGAATGAGCAGTTCTTC. It encodes CATSRDNPGGIRNEQFF.

The chain links TRBV24-1 to TRBJ1-1; D is unresolved. CDR1 is KGHDR, CDR2 SFDVKD, per germline. The CDR3 consists of 12 residues. V lost 0 bases and J 13 bases, leaving 11 bases between the germline ends. CDR3 coding DNA: TGTGCCACCAGTGATTTGACCGGGTTGAGTTTCTTT. Its translation is CATSDLTGLSFF.

The V and J genes are TRBV19 and TRBJ2-3, with 9 nucleotides matching TRBD1. Germline V gene data show CDR1 as LNHDA and CDR2 as SQIVND (reference sequence). This CDR3 region has 14 residues. V lost 4 bases, J lost 5 bases, and 4 bases stayed unmatched. CDR3 amino acids: CASSTTGGGDTQYF. DNA for the CDR3: TGTGCCAGTAGTACGACAGGGGGGGGAGATACGCAGTATTTT.

The chain uses TRBV18 and TRBJ2-5; D is unclear. The V end was cut by 1 base, the J end by 4 bases, with 10 bases between. Germline-derived CDR1 and CDR2 are KGHSH and LQKENI. This CDR3 spans 14 amino acids. CDR3 amino acids: CASSPQTLGETQYF. Here the CDR3 DNA reads TGTGCCAGCTCACCACAGACTTTGGGAGAGACCCAGTACTTC.

The chain has TRBV28 and TRBJ1-2, with a tentative D call TRBD1 (5 bases). Germline assignment: CDR1 MDHEN and CDR2 SYDVKM. This CDR3 region has 12 residues. With 6 bases removed from V and 5 bases from J, the gap between germline ends came to 10 bases. The CDR3 DNA sequence: TGTGCCAGCAGCCAGGGCAGGTATGGCTACACCTTC. The encoded protein is CASSQGRYGYTF.

The chain couples TRBV11-2 to TRBJ1-1; TRBD1 matches 8 bases. Germline V lookup: CDR1 SGHAT, CDR2 FQNNGV. The CDR3 loop spans 15 amino acids. V was clipped by 6 bases and J by 4 bases; unmatched bases: 10. The chain's CDR3 is CASSSDRARATEAFF. The CDR3, as DNA: TGTGCCAGCAGTTCGGACAGGGCCAGGGCCACTGAAGCTTTCTTT.

This chain connects TRBV6-4 to TRBJ1-2, with 9 bases lining up with TRBD1. CDR3 length: 13 amino acids. Germline V gene data show CDR1 as MRHNA and CDR2 as SNTAGT. Losses at the gene ends were 5 bases for V and 6 bases for J; bases not matched to a gene: 4. The CDR3 DNA is TGTGCCAGCAGTTTCACAGGGGGCGATGGCTACACCTTC. Its protein is CASSFTGGDGYTF.

The CDR3 bases are TGTGCCAGTAGTTTTGGGACAGGGGGCGAAACTGAAGCTTTCTTT. Protein product: CASSFGTGGETEAFF. The chain is built from TRBV19 and TRBJ1-1; 12 nucleotides line up with TRBD1. Germline V lookup: CDR1 LNHDA, CDR2 SQIVND (reference sequence). The CDR3 is made up of 15 amino acids. With V trimmed by 5 bases and J by 5 bases, 6 bases remained unmatched. The full variable domain, in which reference TRBV19 and TRBJ1-1 provide the parts outside the CDR3, is DGGITQSPKYLFRKEGQNVTLSCEQNLNHDAMYWYRQDPGQGLRLIYYSQIVNDFQKGDIAEGYSVSREKKESFPLTVTSAQKNPTAFYLCASSFGTGGETEAFFGQGTRLTVV.

The rearrangement uses TRBV28 and TRBJ2-7; D unclear. V shed 8 bases and J shed 7 bases, with 18 bases lying between them. There are 13 residues in the CDR3. Germline V lookup: CDR1 MDHEN, CDR2 SYDVKM. The CDR3 nucleotides are TGTGCCAGCCTAGTCGCCGTTAAGGTAGAGCAGTACGTC. It translates to CASLVAVKVEQYV.

The chain recombines TRBV5-1 with TRBJ2-2, with TRBD2 as a possible D gene (6 bases). Trimming took 0 bases from V and 5 from J, leaving 20 bases between them. This CDR3 is 18 amino acids long. Germline V CDR1 and CDR2: SGHRS, YFSETQ. CDR3 protein: CASSLDYRLVVGTGELFF. The CDR3 DNA sequence: TGCGCCAGCAGCTTGGACTACCGACTAGTGGTTGGTACCGGGGAGCTGTTTTTT.

This sequence joins TRBV5-1 and TRBJ2-7; the match to TRBD2 covers 11 bases. The CDR3 contains 16 residues. With V trimmed by 5 bases and J by 7 bases, 14 bases remained unmatched. Germline values: CDR1 SGHRS, CDR2 YFSETQ. This CDR3 is CASSMTSGTSKGEQYF. The CDR3 DNA sequence: TGCGCCAGCAGTATGACTAGCGGGACCAGCAAGGGTGAGCAGTACTTC.

This chain links TRBV6-4 with TRBJ1-1, with a tentative D call TRBD1 (5 bases). This CDR3 region has 13 residues. V was clipped by 6 bases and J by 1 base, with 9 bases between them. Looked up from germline, CDR1 is MRHNA and CDR2 is SNTAGT. CDR3 bases: TGTGCCAGCAGGGCCGACAGGAACACTGAAGCTTTCTTT. Protein product: CASRADRNTEAFF.

The chain joins TRBV12-5 to TRBJ2-3, with D maybe TRBD2 (6 bases). Trimming removed 0 bases at V and 0 bases at J, with 28 bases between. Germline CDR1 LGHNT, CDR2 FRNRAP. This CDR3 contains 22 residues. The chain's CDR3 is CASGLVLIDWLAGRVSTDTQYF. CDR3 coding DNA: TGTGCTAGTGGTTTGGTACTTATAGATTGGTTGGCGGGAAGGGTTAGCACAGATACGCAGTATTTT.

This sequence joins TRBV27 and TRBJ1-2; 7 bases fit TRBD1. CDR3 length equals 14 residues. Germline CDR1 and CDR2: MNHEY and SMNVEV (reference sequence). J gave up 4 bases and V 8 bases, and 10 bases lay outside the gene matches. The CDR3 region has the DNA TGTGCCAGCTCATCGACAGGGCCTTTCTATGGCTACACCTTC. Translated, it gives CASSSTGPFYGYTF.

The chain carries TRBV7-8 and TRBJ1-2, with D unclear. The CDR3 runs to 15 residues. Germline V gene data show CDR1 as SGHVS and CDR2 as FQNEAQ. V was cut by 2 bases and J by 1 base, with 11 bases left in between. The CDR3 DNA sequence: TGTGCCAGCAGCTTATCGCGATCCCTTAACTATGGCTACACCTTC. Encoded protein: CASSLSRSLNYGYTF.

The chain couples TRBV18 to TRBJ2-1; D gene uncertain. The V end lost 4 bases, the J end lost 0 bases, and 13 bases lay between the germline ends. The CDR3 has 16 residues. Germline CDR1 is KGHSH and CDR2 is LQKENI. CDR3 residues: CASSLRLVSSYNEQFF. The CDR3 nucleotides read TGTGCCAGCTCACTTAGACTGGTCAGCTCCTACAATGAGCAGTTCTTC.

As DNA, the CDR3 is TGTGCCAGCAGGACAGGGTCCCGCGAGCAGTACGTC. This encodes CASRTGSREQYV. J is TRBJ2-7 and V is TRBV21-1; TRBD1 is taken as the D call from the table, unchecked against the DNA. TRBV21-1 counts as a pseudogene. CDR3 length equals 12 residues.

The CDR3 coding sequence is TGTGCCAGTAGTTCGACAGGGGGATGGAATGAGCAGTTCTTC. Its translation is CASSSTGGWNEQFF. The chain is built from TRBV19 and TRBJ2-1; the match to TRBD1 covers 9 bases. The CDR3 length is 14 residues. The germline CDR1 and CDR2 sequences are LNHDA and SQIVND (reference sequence). Trimming at V came to 5 bases and at J to 7 bases, leaving 6 bases not matched to a gene. Full variable domain (outside the CDR3, taken from reference TRBV19 and TRBJ2-1): DGGITQSPKYLFRKEGQNVTLSCEQNLNHDAMYWYRQDPGQGLRLIYYSQIVNDFQKGDIAEGYSVSREKKESFPLTVTSAQKNPTAFYLCASSSTGGWNEQFFGPGTRLTVL.

V and J are TRBV5-4 and TRBJ2-1; D is possibly TRBD2 (6 bases). V was cut by 4 bases and J by 6 bases, with 14 bases left in between. CDR3 size: 14 residues. CDR1 is SGHNT, CDR2 YYREEE, per germline (reference sequence). The CDR3 is CASSPGTGSNEQFF. The CDR3 DNA is TGTGCCAGCAGCCCAGGGACTGGGAGCAATGAGCAGTTCTTC.

V is TRBV2 and J is TRBJ2-7; 12 bases fit TRBD1. The germline CDR1 and CDR2 sequences are SNHLY and FYNNEI. The CDR3 consists of 16 residues. V was clipped by 6 bases and J by 7 bases; unmatched bases: 13. The CDR3 loop reads CASRNTGTGGREEQYF. DNA of the CDR3: TGTGCCAGCAGGAATACCGGGACAGGGGGCCGTGAAGAGCAGTACTTC.

The table lists this clone with a few counts. The V gene is TRBV5-5, the J gene TRBJ1-5; 9 nucleotides match TRBD1. J was trimmed by 5 bases and V by 3 bases; bases with no gene match: 15. The CDR3 length is 18 residues. CDR1 and CDR2 from the germline V gene are SGHKS and YYEKEE (reference sequence). For the CDR3, the DNA is TGTGCCAGCAGCTCGAAATGGACAACAGGGGGCGCAGATCAGCCCCAGCATTTT. It translates to CASSSKWTTGGADQPQHF.